The clone carrying this T cell receptor (beta chain) was found a few times. What it recognizes is unknown. RNA transcripts gave rise to amplified TCR beta CDR3 regions. First-round RT-PCR of the TCR CDR3 relied on the HTBI primer set. TCRdb passed the multiplex PCR reads through MiXCR, listing each CDR3 protein once. The repertoire holds about 640,000 distinct CDR3 sequences, with 20% to 25% as singletons. This entry belongs to a study of T cells in Graves' hyperthyroidism and ophthalmopathy. V was shortened by 0 bases and J by 1 base, with 14 bases between the two germline ends. Germline assignment: CDR1 MNHEY and CDR2 SVGAGI. The CDR3 spans 17 residues. Study findings and constraints: Clonotypes that were expanded in thyroid above 0.001 mostly appeared in blood too.

The chain joins TRBV6-5 to TRBJ2-3, with D perhaps matching TRBD2 (6 bases). Sequencing input: blood. The source is a man aged 25-45 years with Graves' ophthalmopathy. The CDR3 loop is CASSYSFSGLRTDTQYF. The CDR3 DNA reads TGTGCCAGCAGTTACTCGTTTAGCGGCCTCCGCACAGATACGCAGTATTTT.